A selection of T cell receptor beta chains follows, all from one sample in a study of shared clonotypes between healthy human individuals. The method was immunoSEQ multiplex PCR; TCRdb's version includes in-frame clones alone and lacks a portion of them. Here the sample spans 600,000 to 700,000 clones, around 73% being singletons. Source material: memory CD4+ T cells sorted from blood. These receptor sequences come from a woman aged 25 to 45 in good health. The CDR3 runs from the conserved cysteine through the conserved F or W. Each record gives: V gene, clone size, D gene, J gene, CDR3 protein, CDR3 DNA. D genes are given only for firm matches. Rows may omit the clone size; those that give it use once, few, many or a size class.

TRBV30	-	-	TRBJ1-2	CAWSPTGYYGYTF	TGTGCCTGGAGCCCTACAGGGTATTATGGCTACACCTTC
TRBV10-1	-	TRBD1	TRBJ2-1	CASTPGQGGNEQFF	TGCGCCAGCACTCCTGGACAGGGGGGCAATGAGCAGTTCTTC
TRBV4-2	-	-	TRBJ2-3	CASSPPGSPDTQYF	TGTGCCAGCAGCCCCCCAGGGTCCCCAGATACGCAGTATTTT
TRBV7-2	-	-	TRBJ2-5	CASSLSVWLGGSSGETQYF	TGTGCCAGCAGCTTATCTGTATGGTTGGGCGGATCAAGCGGGGAGACCCAGTACTTC
TRBV10-3	few	-	TRBJ2-1	CAISENRDKHEQFF	TGTGCCATCAGTGAAAACCGGGATAAGCATGAGCAGTTCTTC
TRBV2	few	TRBD2	TRBJ2-1	CASLQGHTGGQFF	TGTGCCAGCTTACAAGGGCATACGGGGGGACAGTTCTTC
TRBV7-9	-	-	TRBJ2-7	CASSFEAYEQYF	TGTGCCAGCAGCTTTGAGGCCTACGAGCAGTACTTC
TRBV7-3	-	-	TRBJ2-5	CASMKGGEETQYF	TGTGCCAGCATGAAGGGCGGCGAAGAGACCCAGTACTTC
TRBV7-9	-	-	TRBJ1-4	CASSLSGANEKLFF	TGTGCCAGCAGCTTAAGTGGGGCTAATGAAAAACTGTTTTTT
TRBV30	-	TRBD2	TRBJ2-1	CAWSPRTSGGGNEQFF	TGTGCCTGGTCCCCGAGGACTAGCGGAGGCGGAAATGAGCAGTTCTTC
TRBV19	-	-	TRBJ1-5	CASSISGNQPQHF	TGTGCCAGTAGTATTAGTGGTAATCAGCCCCAGCATTTT
TRBV7-9	-	TRBD2	TRBJ2-1	CASSLAWTSGVSDEQFF	TGTGCCAGCAGCTTAGCCTGGACTAGCGGAGTGAGTGATGAGCAGTTCTTC
TRBV5-5	-	TRBD2	TRBJ2-5	CASSYGLAEGQETQYF	TGTGCCAGCAGTTACGGACTAGCGGAGGGGCAAGAGACCCAGTACTTC
TRBV7-2	-	-	TRBJ2-3	CASRWGYTDTQYF	TGTGCCAGCAGGTGGGGCTACACAGATACGCAGTATTTT
TRBV5-6	-	-	TRBJ1-2	CASSLISWGAGYGYTF	TGTGCCAGCAGCTTAATATCTTGGGGAGCGGGCTATGGCTACACCTTC
TRBV7-9	-	TRBD2	TRBJ2-7	CASSFGRLAGTGEQYF	TGTGCCAGCAGCTTTGGACGACTAGCGGGAACCGGCGAGCAGTACTTC
TRBV29-1	-	-	TRBJ2-5	CSGKLGQETQYF	TGCAGCGGAAAACTAGGCCAAGAGACCCAGTACTTC